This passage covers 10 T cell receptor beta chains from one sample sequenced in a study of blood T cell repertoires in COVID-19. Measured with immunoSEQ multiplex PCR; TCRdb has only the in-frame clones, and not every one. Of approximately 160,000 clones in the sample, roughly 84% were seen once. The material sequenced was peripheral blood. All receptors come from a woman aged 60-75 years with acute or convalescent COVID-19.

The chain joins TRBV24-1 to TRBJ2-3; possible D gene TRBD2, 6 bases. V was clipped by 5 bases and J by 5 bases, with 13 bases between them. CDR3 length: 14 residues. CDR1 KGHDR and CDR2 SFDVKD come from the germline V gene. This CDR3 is CATSGRWREDTQYF. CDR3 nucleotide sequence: TGTGCCACCAGTGGAAGGTGGAGGGAAGATACGCAGTATTTT.

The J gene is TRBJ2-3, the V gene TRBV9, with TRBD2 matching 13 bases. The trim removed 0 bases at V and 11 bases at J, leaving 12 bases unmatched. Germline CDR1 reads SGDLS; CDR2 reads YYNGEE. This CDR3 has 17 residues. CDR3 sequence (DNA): TGTGCCAGCAGCGTAGCTACAGGGGGACTAGCGGGGAACCTGCAGTATTTT. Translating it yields CASSVATGGLAGNLQYF. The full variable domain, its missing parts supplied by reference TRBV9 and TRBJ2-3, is DSGVTQTPKHLITATGQRVTLRCSPRSGDLSVYWYQQSLDQGLQFLIQYYNGEERAKGNILERFSAQQFPDLHSELNLSSLELGDSALYFCASSVATGGLAGNLQYFGPGTRLTVL.

The CDR3 bases are TGTGCCAGCAGCTTAGTTAGGGGACAGGGGTCCTACAATGAGCAGTTCTTC. It translates to CASSLVRGQGSYNEQFF. The chain links TRBV11-3 to TRBJ2-1, with TRBD1 matching 10 bases. The trim removed 1 base at V and 1 base at J, leaving 4 bases unmatched. From germline, CDR1 is SGHNT and CDR2 YENEEA. CDR3 length: 17 residues. The full variable domain, in which reference TRBV11-3 and TRBJ2-1 provide the parts outside the CDR3, is EAGVVQSPRYKIIEKKQPVAFWCNPISGHNTLYWYLQNLGQGPELLIRYENEEAVDDSQLPKDRFSAERLKGVDSTLKIQPAELGDSAVYLCASSLVRGQGSYNEQFFGPGTRLTVL.

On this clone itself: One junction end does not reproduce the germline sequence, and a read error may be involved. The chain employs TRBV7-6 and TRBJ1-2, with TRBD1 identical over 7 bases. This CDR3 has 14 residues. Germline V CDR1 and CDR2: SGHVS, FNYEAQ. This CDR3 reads CASSPRQGYYGYTF. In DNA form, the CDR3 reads TGTGCCAGCAGCCCCAGACAGGGATACTACGGCTACACCTTC.

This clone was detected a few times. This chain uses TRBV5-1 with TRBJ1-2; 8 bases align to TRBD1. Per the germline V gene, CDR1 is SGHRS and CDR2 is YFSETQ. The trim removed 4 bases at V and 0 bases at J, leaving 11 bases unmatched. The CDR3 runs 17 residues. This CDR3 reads CASSEQGGFDANYGYTF. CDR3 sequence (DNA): TGCGCCAGCAGCGAACAGGGGGGATTTGATGCTAACTATGGCTACACCTTC.

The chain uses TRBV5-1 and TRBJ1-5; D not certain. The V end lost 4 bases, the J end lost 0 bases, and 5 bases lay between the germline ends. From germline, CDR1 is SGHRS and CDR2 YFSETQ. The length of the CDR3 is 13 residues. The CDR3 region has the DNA TGCGCCAGCAGCGGAGATAGCAATCAGCCCCAGCATTTT. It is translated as CASSGDSNQPQHF.

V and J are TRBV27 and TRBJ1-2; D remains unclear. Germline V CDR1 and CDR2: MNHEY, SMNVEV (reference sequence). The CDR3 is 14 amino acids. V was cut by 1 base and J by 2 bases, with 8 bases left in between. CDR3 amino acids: CASSLFSGNYGYTF. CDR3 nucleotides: TGTGCCAGCAGTTTATTCTCGGGGAACTATGGCTACACCTTC.

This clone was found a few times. The chain's CDR3 is CASSLGSKNQPQHF. Written as DNA, the CDR3 is TGTGCCAGCAGCTTAGGGTCTAAAAATCAGCCCCAGCATTTT. The V gene is TRBV7-2, the J gene TRBJ1-5, with no clear D. The CDR3 runs to 14 residues. Deletions cut 1 base from V and 4 bases from J, with 8 bases between. Germline CDR1 reads SGHTA; CDR2 reads FQGNSA.

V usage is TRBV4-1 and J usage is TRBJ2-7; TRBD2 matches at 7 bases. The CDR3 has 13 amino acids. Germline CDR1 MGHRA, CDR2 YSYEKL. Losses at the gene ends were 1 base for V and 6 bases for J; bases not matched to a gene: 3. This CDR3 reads CASSQVGGVEQYF. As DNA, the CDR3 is TGCGCCAGCAGCCAAGTGGGGGGGGTCGAGCAGTACTTC.

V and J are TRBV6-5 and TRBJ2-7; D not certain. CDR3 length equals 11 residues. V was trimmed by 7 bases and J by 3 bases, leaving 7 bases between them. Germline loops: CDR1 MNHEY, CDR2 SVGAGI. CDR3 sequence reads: CASTIHYEQYF. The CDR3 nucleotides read TGTGCCAGCACCATCCACTACGAGCAGTACTTC.